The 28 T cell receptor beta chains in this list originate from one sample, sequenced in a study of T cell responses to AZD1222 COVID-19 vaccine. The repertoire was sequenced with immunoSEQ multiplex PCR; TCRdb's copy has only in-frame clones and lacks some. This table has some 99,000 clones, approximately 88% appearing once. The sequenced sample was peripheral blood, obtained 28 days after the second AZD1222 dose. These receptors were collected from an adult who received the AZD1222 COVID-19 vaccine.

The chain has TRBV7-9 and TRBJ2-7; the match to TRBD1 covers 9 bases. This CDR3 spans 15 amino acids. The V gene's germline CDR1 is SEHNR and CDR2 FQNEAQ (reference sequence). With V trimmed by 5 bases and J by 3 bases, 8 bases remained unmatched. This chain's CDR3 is CASSPPGTGIYEQYF. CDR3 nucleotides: TGTGCCAGCAGCCCTCCCGGGACAGGGATCTACGAGCAGTACTTC.

The CDR3 sequence is CASGDGPILYGYTF. The CDR3 DNA is TGTGCTAGTGGCGACGGCCCTATCCTATATGGCTACACCTTC. This chain connects TRBV12-5 to TRBJ1-2; no firm D call. The ends were cut back, 6 bases at V and 5 bases at J, with 16 bases in the middle. The length of the CDR3 is 14 residues. CDR1 and CDR2 from the germline V gene are LGHNT and FRNRAP.

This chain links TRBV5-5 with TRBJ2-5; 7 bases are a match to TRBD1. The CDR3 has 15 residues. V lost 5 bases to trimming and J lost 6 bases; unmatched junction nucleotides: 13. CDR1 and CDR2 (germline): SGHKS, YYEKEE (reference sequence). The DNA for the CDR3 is TGTGCCAGCAGACTGGGACAGCCGACCGGGAAGACCCAGTACTTC. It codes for CASRLGQPTGKTQYF.

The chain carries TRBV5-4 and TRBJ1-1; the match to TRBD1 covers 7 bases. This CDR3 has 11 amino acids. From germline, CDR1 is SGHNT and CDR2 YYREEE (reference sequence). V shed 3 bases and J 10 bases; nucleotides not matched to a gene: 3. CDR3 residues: CASSSGQSAFF. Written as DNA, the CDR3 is TGTGCCAGCAGCTCGGGACAGTCAGCTTTCTTT.

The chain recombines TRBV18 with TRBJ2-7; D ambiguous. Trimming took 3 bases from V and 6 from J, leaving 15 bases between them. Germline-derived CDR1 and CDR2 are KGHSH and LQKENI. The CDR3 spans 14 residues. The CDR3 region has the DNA TGTGCCAGCTCACCGGACCTTGGCTCGGGCGAGCAGTACTTC. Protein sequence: CASSPDLGSGEQYF.

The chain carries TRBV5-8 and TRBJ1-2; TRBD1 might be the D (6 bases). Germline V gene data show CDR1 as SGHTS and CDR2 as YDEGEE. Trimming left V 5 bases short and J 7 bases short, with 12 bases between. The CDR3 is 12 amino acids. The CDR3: CASRKQGSGYTF. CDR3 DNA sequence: TGTGCCAGCAGAAAACAGGGCAGTGGCTACACCTTC.

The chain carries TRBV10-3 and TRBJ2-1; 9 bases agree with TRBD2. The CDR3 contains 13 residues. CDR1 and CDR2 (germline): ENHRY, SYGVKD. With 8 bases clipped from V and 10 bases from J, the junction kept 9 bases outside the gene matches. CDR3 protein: CAIQAGGPGEQFF. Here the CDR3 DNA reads TGTGCCATCCAGGCGGGAGGGCCTGGGGAGCAGTTCTTC.

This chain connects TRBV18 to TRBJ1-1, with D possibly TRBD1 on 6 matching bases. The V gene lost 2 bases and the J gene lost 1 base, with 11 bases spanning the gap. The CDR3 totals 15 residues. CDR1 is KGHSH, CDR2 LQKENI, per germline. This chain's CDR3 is CASSPKMGQNTEAFF. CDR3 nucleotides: TGTGCCAGCTCACCAAAGATGGGACAGAACACTGAAGCTTTCTTT.

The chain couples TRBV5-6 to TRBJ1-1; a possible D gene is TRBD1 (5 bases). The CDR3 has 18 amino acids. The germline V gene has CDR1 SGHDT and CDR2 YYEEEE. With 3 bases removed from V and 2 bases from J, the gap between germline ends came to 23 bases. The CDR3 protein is CASSSPRAGRLLNTEAFF. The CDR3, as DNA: TGTGCCAGCAGCTCCCCCCGAGCAGGGCGCCTACTAAACACTGAAGCTTTCTTT.

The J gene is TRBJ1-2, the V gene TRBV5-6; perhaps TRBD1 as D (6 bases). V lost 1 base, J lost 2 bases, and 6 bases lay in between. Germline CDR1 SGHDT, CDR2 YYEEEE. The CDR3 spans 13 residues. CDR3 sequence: CASSLRGNYGYTF. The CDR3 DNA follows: TGTGCCAGCAGCTTGAGGGGGAACTATGGCTACACCTTC.

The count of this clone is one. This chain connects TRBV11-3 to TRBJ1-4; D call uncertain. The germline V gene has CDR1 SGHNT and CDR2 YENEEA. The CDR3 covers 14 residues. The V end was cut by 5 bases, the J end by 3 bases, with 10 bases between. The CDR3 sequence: CASSLGAANEKLFF. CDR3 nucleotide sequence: TGTGCCAGCAGCCTGGGAGCGGCTAATGAAAAACTGTTTTTT. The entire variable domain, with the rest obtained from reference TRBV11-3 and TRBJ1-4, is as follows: EAGVVQSPRYKIIEKKQPVAFWCNPISGHNTLYWYLQNLGQGPELLIRYENEEAVDDSQLPKDRFSAERLKGVDSTLKIQPAELGDSAVYLCASSLGAANEKLFFGSGTQLSVL.

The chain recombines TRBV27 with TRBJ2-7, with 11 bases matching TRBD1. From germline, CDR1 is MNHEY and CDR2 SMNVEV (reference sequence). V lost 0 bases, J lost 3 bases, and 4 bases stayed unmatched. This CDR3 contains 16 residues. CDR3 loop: CASSLSSGTGGYEQYF. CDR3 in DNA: TGTGCCAGCAGTTTATCCTCCGGGACAGGGGGCTACGAGCAGTACTTC.

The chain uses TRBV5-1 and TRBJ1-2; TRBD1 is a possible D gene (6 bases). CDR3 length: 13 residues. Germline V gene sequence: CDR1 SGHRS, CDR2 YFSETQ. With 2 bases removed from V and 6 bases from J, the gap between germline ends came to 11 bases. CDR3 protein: CASSLPGVHGYTF. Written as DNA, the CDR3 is TGCGCCAGCAGCTTACCAGGGGTGCATGGCTACACCTTC.

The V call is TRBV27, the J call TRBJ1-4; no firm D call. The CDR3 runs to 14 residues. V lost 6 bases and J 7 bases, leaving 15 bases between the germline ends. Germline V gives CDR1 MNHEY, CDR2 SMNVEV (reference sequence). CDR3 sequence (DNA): TGTGCCAGCAGCCCTACTCCGGGTTCTGAAAAACTGTTTTTT. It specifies CASSPTPGSEKLFF.

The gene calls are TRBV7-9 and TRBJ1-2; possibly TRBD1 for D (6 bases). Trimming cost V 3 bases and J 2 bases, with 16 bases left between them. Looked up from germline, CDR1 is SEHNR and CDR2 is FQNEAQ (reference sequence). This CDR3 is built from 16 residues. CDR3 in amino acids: CASSFSGQPWNYGYTF. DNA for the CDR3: TGTGCCAGCAGCTTTTCAGGACAGCCCTGGAACTATGGCTACACCTTC.

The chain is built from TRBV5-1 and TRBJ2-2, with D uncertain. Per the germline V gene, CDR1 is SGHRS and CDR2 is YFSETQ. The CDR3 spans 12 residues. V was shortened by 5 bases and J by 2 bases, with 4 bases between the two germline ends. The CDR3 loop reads CASRQNTGELFF. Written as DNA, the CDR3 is TGCGCCAGCAGACAAAACACCGGGGAGCTGTTTTTT.

CDR3 loop: CASSQGSLSQTQYF. CDR3 in DNA: TGCGCCAGCAGCCAAGGTAGTCTTTCCCAGACCCAGTACTTC. The chain recombines TRBV4-1 with TRBJ2-5; D is ambiguous. Per the germline V gene, CDR1 is MGHRA and CDR2 is YSYEKL. Trimming took 1 base from V and 6 from J, leaving 12 bases between them. The CDR3 is 14 amino acids.

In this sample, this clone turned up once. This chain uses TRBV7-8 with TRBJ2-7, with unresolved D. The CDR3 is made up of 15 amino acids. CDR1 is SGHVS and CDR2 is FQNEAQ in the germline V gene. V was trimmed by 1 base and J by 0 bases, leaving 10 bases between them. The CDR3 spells CASSLEGRSSYEQYF. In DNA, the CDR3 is TGTGCCAGCAGCTTAGAAGGCAGGTCCTCCTACGAGCAGTACTTC.

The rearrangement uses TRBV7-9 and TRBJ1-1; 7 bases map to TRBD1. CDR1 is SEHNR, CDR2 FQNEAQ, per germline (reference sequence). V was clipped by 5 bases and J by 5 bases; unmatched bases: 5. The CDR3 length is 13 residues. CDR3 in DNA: TGTGCCAGCAGCATAAGGGACAGAACTGAAGCTTTCTTT. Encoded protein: CASSIRDRTEAFF.

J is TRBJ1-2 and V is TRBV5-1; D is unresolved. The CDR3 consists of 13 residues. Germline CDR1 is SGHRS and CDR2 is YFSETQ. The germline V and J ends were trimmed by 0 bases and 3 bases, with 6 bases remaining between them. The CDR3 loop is CASSLAADYGYTF. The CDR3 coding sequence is TGCGCCAGCAGCTTGGCGGCAGACTATGGCTACACCTTC.

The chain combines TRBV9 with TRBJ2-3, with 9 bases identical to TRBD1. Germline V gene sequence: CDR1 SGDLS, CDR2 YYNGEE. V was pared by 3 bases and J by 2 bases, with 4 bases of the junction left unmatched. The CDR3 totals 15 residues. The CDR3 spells CASSAGTGHTDTQYF. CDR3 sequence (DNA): TGTGCCAGCAGCGCCGGGACAGGGCACACAGATACGCAGTATTTT.

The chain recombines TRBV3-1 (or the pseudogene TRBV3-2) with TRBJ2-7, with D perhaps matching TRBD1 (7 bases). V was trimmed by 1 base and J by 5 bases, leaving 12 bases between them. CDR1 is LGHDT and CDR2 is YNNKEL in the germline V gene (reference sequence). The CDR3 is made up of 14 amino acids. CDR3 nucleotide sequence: TGTGCCAGCAGCCAAGCGCAGGGGGGTGACGAGCAGTACTTC. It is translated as CASSQAQGGDEQYF.

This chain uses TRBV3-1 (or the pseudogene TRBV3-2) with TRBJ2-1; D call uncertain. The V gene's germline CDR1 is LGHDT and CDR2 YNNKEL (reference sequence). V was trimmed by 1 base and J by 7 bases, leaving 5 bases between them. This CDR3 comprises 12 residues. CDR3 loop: CASSQGDNEQFF. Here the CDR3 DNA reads TGTGCCAGCAGCCAAGGGGATAATGAGCAGTTCTTC.

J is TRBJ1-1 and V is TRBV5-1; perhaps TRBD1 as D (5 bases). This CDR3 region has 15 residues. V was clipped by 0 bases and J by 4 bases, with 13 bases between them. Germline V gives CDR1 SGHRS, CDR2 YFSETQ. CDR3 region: CASSLAGQGFTEAFF. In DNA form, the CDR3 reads TGCGCCAGCAGCTTGGCCGGGCAGGGATTCACTGAAGCTTTCTTT.

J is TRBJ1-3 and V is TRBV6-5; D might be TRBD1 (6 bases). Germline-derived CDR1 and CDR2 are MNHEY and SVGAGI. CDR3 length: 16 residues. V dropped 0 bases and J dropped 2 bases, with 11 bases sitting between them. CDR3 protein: CASSYSNTGPGNTIYF. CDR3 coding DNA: TGTGCCAGCAGTTACTCGAACACAGGGCCTGGAAACACCATATATTTT.

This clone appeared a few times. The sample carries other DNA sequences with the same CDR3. The DNA of the CDR3 is TGTGCCAGTAGCCCGGGACAGGGGGCCTACGAGCAGTACTTC. Protein: CASSPGQGAYEQYF. The chain carries TRBV19 and TRBJ2-7; 11 bases map to TRBD1. Germline V gene lookup returns CDR1 LNHDA and CDR2 SQIVND (reference sequence). The CDR3 extends over 14 amino acids. J gave up 2 bases and V 6 bases, and 3 bases lay outside the gene matches.

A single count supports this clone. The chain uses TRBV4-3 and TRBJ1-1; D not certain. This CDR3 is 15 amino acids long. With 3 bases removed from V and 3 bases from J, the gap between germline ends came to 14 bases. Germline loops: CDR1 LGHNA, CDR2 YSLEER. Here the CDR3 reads CASSHLGIRDTEAFF. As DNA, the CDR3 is TGCGCCAGCAGCCACCTCGGAATTCGGGACACTGAAGCTTTCTTT.

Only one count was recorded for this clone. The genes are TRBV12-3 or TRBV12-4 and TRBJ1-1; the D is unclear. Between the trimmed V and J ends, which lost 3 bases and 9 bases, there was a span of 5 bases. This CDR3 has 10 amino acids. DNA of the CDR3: TGTGCCAGCAGTTTCAGACAAGCTTTCTTT. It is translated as CASSFRQAFF.